Listed below are T cell receptor beta chains from one sample, sequenced in a study of memory CD4+ T cells and cytomegalovirus serostatus. TCRdb keeps only in-frame clones here, not all; method: immunoSEQ multiplex PCR. The repertoire holds tens of thousands of clones, less than 85% seen once, with about 0.8% in the top ten. The specimen was memory CD4+ T cells from blood. These receptors originate from an adult in good health and CMV-seronegative. Each CDR3 is given with its conserved first and last residue. A D gene is named only where the DNA matches it firmly. Size is omitted from some rows. Given values are once, few, many or a class for expanded clones.

J gene,clone size,D gene,V gene,CDR3 DNA,CDR3 protein
TRBJ2-3,once,TRBD2,TRBV7-2,TGTGCCAGCAGCCCGGGACTAGCAGTAGATACGCAGTATTTT,CASSPGLAVDTQYF
TRBJ2-5,NA,NA,TRBV25-1,TGTGCCAGCAGTCCACCCGCCGGGGTGCGGGGGACCCAGTACTTC,CASSPPAGVRGTQYF
TRBJ2-3,NA,TRBD2,TRBV9,TGTGCCAGCAGCCTAATTAGCGGGAGCTCAGATACGCAGTATTTT,CASSLISGSSDTQYF
TRBJ2-7,few,TRBD1,TRBV25-1,TGTGCCAGCAGAGGACAGGGCTGGGGGGATTCCTACGAGCAGTACTTC,CASRGQGWGDSYEQYF
TRBJ2-1,once,TRBD2,TRBV6-6,TGTGCCAGCGCGGGGGGGTATGAGCAGTTCTTC,CASAGGYEQFF
TRBJ2-2,NA,NA,TRBV18,TGTGCCAGCTCACCACCAACGGGGAACACCGGGGAGCTGTTTTTT,CASSPPTGNTGELFF
TRBJ1-5,few,NA,TRBV6-1,TGTGCCAGCAGGTCGACAGGCGGACAGCCCCAGCATTTT,CASRSTGGQPQHF
TRBJ1-2,NA,NA,TRBV5-1,TGCGCCAGCAGCGAGCAGGGATCGGTAGACGGCTACACCTTC,CASSEQGSVDGYTF
TRBJ1-1,NA,NA,TRBV5-5,TGTGCCAGCACAATTATCCCGACATCAGTTCGAAGGAACACTGAAGCTTTCTTT,CASTIIPTSVRRNTEAFF
TRBJ1-1,NA,NA,TRBV6-5,TGTGCCAGCTGGCTGTCTGTCACTGAAGCTTTCTTT,CASWLSVTEAFF
TRBJ2-3,medium-sized,NA,TRBV4-1,TGCGCCAGCAGGCTAATCACCGGGGATACGCAGTATTTT,CASRLITGDTQYF
TRBJ1-1,NA,NA,TRBV19,TGTGCCAGTAGTACCGCTGCTACTGAAGCTTTCTTT,CASSTAATEAFF
TRBJ2-4,NA,NA,TRBV7-2,TGTGCCAGCAGCTTAGGTCTCGGCACAAACATTCAGTACTTC,CASSLGLGTNIQYF
TRBJ2-5,NA,NA,TRBV20-1,TGCAGTGGATGCAGCCAAGAGACCCAGTACTTC,CSGCSQETQYF
TRBJ1-2,NA,TRBD1,TRBV6-1,TGTGCCAGCAGTGACCGGGACAGGGGTGGCTACACCTTC,CASSDRDRGGYTF
TRBJ1-5,once,NA,TRBV28,TGTGCCAGCCTGCGGGGAGGGGAGGGACAGCCCCAGCATTTT,CASLRGGEGQPQHF
TRBJ2-4,NA,NA,TRBV5-8,TGTGCCAGCAGCGCCCAAAGGGTCGTAGCCAAAAACATTCAGTACTTC,CASSAQRVVAKNIQYF